What follows is one T cell receptor beta chain and its context. Its cognate antigen is unknown. Libraries were prepared by immunoSEQ multiplex PCR; TCRdb keeps only in-frame clonotypes and omits some of them. The sample includes roughly 120,000 clones, less than 95% seen only once; the top ten take roughly 1.8%. The entry originates in a study of siplizumab effects on memory and regulatory T cells. The study's findings and limits: Proliferating siplizumab-culture Tregs lacked confirmation of suppressive function. Sequences below about 10^-5 frequency were poorly captured. As a result, only a minor fraction of alloreactive clones mapped to unstimulated subsets.

Germline CDR1 LNHDA, CDR2 SQIVND (reference sequence). V was cut by 10 bases and J by 4 bases, with 11 bases left in between. The CDR3 totals 13 residues. This receptor was obtained from a human donor in good health. The specimen was non-Treg CD4+ T cells sorted from blood. The rearrangement uses TRBV19 and TRBJ2-6; D uncertain. Written as DNA, the CDR3 is TGTGCCACTTCCAGTACGGGGGCCAACGTCCTGACTTTC. Protein: CATSSTGANVLTF.